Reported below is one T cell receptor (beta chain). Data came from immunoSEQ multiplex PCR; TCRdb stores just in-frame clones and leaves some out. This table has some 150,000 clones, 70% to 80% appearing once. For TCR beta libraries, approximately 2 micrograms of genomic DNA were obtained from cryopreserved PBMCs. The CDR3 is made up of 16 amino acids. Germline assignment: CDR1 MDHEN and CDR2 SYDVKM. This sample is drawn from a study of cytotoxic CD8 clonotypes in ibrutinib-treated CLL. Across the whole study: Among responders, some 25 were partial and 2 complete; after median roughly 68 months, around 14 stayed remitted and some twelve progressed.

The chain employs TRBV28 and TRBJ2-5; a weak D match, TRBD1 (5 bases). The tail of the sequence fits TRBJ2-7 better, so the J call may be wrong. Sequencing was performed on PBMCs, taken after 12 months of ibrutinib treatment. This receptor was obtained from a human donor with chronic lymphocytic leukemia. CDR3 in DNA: TGTGCCAGCAGTTCCCGTGGGGCGGCAGGCTCCTACGAGCAGTACTTC. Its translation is CASSSRGAAGSYEQYF.